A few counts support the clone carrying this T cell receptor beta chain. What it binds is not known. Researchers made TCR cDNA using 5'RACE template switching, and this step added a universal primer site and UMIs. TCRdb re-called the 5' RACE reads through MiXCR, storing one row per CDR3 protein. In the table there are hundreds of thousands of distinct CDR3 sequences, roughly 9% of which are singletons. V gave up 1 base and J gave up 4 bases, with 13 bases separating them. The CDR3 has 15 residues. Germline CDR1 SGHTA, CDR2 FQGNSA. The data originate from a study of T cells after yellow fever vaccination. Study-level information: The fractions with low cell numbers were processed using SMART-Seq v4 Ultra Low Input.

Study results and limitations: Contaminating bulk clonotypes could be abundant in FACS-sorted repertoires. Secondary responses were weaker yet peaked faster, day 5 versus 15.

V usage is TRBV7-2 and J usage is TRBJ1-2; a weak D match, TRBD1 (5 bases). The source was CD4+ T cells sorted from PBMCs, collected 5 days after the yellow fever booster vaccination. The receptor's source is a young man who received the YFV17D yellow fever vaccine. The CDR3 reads CASSLDGASPYGYTF. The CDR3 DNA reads TGTGCCAGCAGCTTAGATGGGGCGTCCCCCTATGGCTACACCTTC.